What follows is one T cell receptor (beta chain) and its context. The CDR3 contains 14 residues. The germline V gene has CDR1 KGHSH and CDR2 LQKENI. The V gene lost 3 bases and the J gene lost 0 bases, with 8 bases spanning the gap. Libraries were prepared by immunoSEQ multiplex PCR; TCRdb keeps only in-frame clonotypes and omits some of them. The table shows about 93,000 clones, with about 92% occurring only once. This sample is drawn from a study of T cell changes during pregnancy in multiple sclerosis. This sequence originates from a female donor with multiple sclerosis, enrolled in a pregnancy study. The V and J genes are TRBV18 and TRBJ1-1; unclear D gene. The material was peripheral blood, obtained after pregnancy. As DNA, the CDR3 is TGTGCCAGCTCACCTTCCCAAATGAACACTGAAGCTTTCTTT. It is translated as CASSPSQMNTEAFF. Combining the CDR3 with reference TRBV18 and TRBJ1-1 gives the whole variable domain NAGVMQNPRHLVRRRGQEARLRCSPMKGHSHVYWYRQLPEEGLKFMVYLQKENIIDESGMPKERFSAEFPKEGPSILRIQQVVRGDSAAYFCASSPSQMNTEAFFGQGTRLTVV.